The 13 T cell receptor beta chains given below trace back to one sample, sequenced in a study of T cell repertoires in cytomegalovirus infection. Their cognate antigens are unknown. TCRdb called the reads again in MiXCR, with one record for every CDR3 protein. The data contain 750,000 to 900,000 distinct CDR3 sequences, 25% to 30% of them seen just once; the ten biggest clones take up over 10%. Material: cultured CD8+ T cells from PBMCs, obtained from culture after CMV antigen stimulation. These receptors were obtained from a human donor in good health (CMV status not recorded). Some clones in this sample may be carry-over from other donors' samples.

In its sample, this clonotype was seen once. V and J are TRBV19 and TRBJ2-2; TRBD1 might be the D (5 bases). The CDR3 has 17 residues. CDR1 is LNHDA, CDR2 SQIVND, per germline (reference sequence). The V end lost 0 bases, the J end lost 0 bases, and 11 bases lay between the germline ends. CDR3 amino acids: CASSIEGWTTNTGELFF. Written as DNA, the CDR3 is TGTGCCAGTAGTATAGAAGGTTGGACAACGAACACCGGGGAGCTGTTTTTT.

The V gene is TRBV6-5, the J gene TRBJ1-1; D is possibly TRBD1 (5 bases). Germline CDR1 MNHEY, CDR2 SVGAGI. The CDR3 runs to 15 residues. V was trimmed by 0 bases and J by 0 bases, leaving 8 bases between them. The CDR3 sequence: CASSYSDTMNTEAFF. The CDR3 DNA reads TGTGCCAGCAGTTACTCGGACACTATGAACACTGAAGCTTTCTTT.

The chain recombines TRBV5-1 with TRBJ2-7; D is perhaps TRBD1 (6 bases). Trimming took 4 bases from V and 0 from J, leaving 17 bases between them. CDR1 and CDR2 from the germline V gene are SGHRS and YFSETQ. The CDR3 is 16 amino acids. DNA of the CDR3: TGCGCCAGCAGCCAACCCCTGGACAGTTCCTCCTACGAGCAGTACTTC. Translating it yields CASSQPLDSSSYEQYF.

This clonotype turned up a few times. This rearrangement joins TRBV27 to TRBJ2-2; perhaps D is TRBD1 or TRBD2 (7 bases each). Germline loops: CDR1 MNHEY, CDR2 SMNVEV (reference sequence). Trimming removed 3 bases from V and 5 bases from J, with 13 bases in between. The CDR3 consists of 15 residues. The CDR3 is CASSLGRGGTGELFF. The CDR3 DNA sequence: TGTGCCAGCAGTTTGGGCAGGGGGGGGACCGGGGAGCTGTTTTTT.

The CDR3 DNA is TGTGCCAGCAGCTCCTTACTAGCGGGGCGGACCGGGGAGCTGTTTTTT. It translates to CASSSLLAGRTGELFF. V and J are TRBV5-4 and TRBJ2-2; 10 bases match TRBD2. The germline V gene encodes CDR1 SGHNT and CDR2 YYREEE (reference sequence). This CDR3 comprises 16 residues. V was pared by 3 bases and J by 5 bases, with 7 bases of the junction left unmatched.

The chain is built from TRBV20-1 and TRBJ1-5; 10 bases map to TRBD1. Looked up from germline, CDR1 is DFQATT and CDR2 is SNEGSKA (reference sequence). The CDR3 is made up of 14 amino acids. The trim removed 6 bases at V and 4 bases at J, leaving 6 bases unmatched. The CDR3, as DNA: TGCAGTGCAAAACGGGACAGGGGAAATCAGCCCCAGCATTTT. As protein: CSAKRDRGNQPQHF.

This chain connects TRBV19 to TRBJ2-7; unclear D gene. The germline CDR1 and CDR2 sequences are LNHDA and SQIVND (reference sequence). V was cut by 3 bases and J by 3 bases, with 9 bases left in between. The CDR3 runs to 13 residues. CDR3 sequence reads: CASSMGYLYEQYF. The CDR3 nucleotides read TGTGCCAGTAGTATGGGGTATCTCTACGAGCAGTACTTC.

On this clonotype: One end of the junction fails to match germline, which may point to a read error. Here the CDR3 reads CASSLINRASGTTIYF. The CDR3 DNA sequence: TGTGCCAGCAGCTTAATTAACAGGGCCTCTGGAACCACCATATATTTT. The genes are TRBV7-8 and TRBJ1-3; maybe TRBD1 (6 bases). Germline assignment: CDR1 SGHVS and CDR2 FQNEAQ. CDR3 size: 16 residues. Supplemented by reference TRBV7-8 and TRBJ1-3, the full variable domain reads GAGVSQSPRYKVAKRGQDVALRCDPISGHVSLFWYQQALGQGPEFLTYFQNEAQLDKSGLPSDRFFAERPEGSVSTLKIQRTQQEDSAVYLCASSLINRASGTTIYFGEGSWLTVV.

This clonotype came up a few times. The gene calls are TRBV4-1 and TRBJ2-1; D is tentatively TRBD1 or TRBD2 (7 bases each). V gave up 4 bases and J gave up 9 bases, with 19 bases separating them. CDR1 is MGHRA, CDR2 YSYEKL, per germline. This CDR3 has 15 residues. The CDR3 sequence is CASSLWTGGSTEQFF. The CDR3 DNA follows: TGCGCCAGCAGCCTCTGGACAGGCGGGAGCACTGAGCAGTTCTTC.

The chain joins TRBV18 to TRBJ2-7; D gene uncertain. This CDR3 contains 16 residues. Trimming removed 3 bases at V and 0 bases at J, with 15 bases between. The V gene's germline CDR1 is KGHSH and CDR2 LQKENI. The CDR3 loop reads CASSPDGIESSYEQYV. In nucleotides, the CDR3 is TGTGCCAGCTCACCGGATGGGATTGAGAGCTCCTACGAGCAGTACGTC.

This chain joins TRBV6-5 and TRBJ1-1; the D is unclear. The CDR3 covers 15 residues. CDR1 and CDR2 from the germline V gene are MNHEY and SVGAGI. The V end lost 6 bases, the J end lost 7 bases, and 21 bases lay between the germline ends. The CDR3 bases are TGTGCCAGCAGCCAATCCCACAGAAGGAGAGTTGAAGCTTTCTTT. It translates to CASSQSHRRRVEAFF.

The V call is TRBV5-1, the J call TRBJ2-1; 8 positions match TRBD1. The CDR3 is made up of 13 amino acids. Trimming at V came to 5 bases and at J to 8 bases, leaving 6 bases not matched to a gene. Germline V CDR1 and CDR2: SGHRS, YFSETQ. CDR3: CASRAGGSDEQFF. CDR3 in DNA: TGCGCCAGCAGGGCAGGGGGCAGCGATGAGCAGTTCTTC.

This clonotype was observed a few times. The CDR3 coding sequence is TGTGCCATCAGTGAGTTATTAGGGGCCACGAGTAATGAGCAGTTCTTC. It encodes CAISELLGATSNEQFF. The chain employs TRBV10-3 and TRBJ2-1, with D perhaps TRBD1 (5 bases). Trimming removed 1 base from V and 7 bases from J, with 17 bases in between. Germline V gene sequence: CDR1 ENHRY, CDR2 SYGVKD. The length of the CDR3 is 16 residues.